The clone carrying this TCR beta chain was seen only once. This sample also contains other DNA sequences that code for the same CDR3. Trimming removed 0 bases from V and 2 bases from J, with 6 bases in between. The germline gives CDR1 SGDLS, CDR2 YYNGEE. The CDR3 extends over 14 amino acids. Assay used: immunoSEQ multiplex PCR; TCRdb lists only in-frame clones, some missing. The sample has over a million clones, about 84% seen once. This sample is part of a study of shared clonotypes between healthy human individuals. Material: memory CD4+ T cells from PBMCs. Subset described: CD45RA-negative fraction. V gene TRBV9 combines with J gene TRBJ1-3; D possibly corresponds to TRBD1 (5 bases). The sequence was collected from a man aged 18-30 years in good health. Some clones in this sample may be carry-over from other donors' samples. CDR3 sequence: CASSVGGPGNTIYF. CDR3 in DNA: TGTGCCAGCAGCGTAGGGGGACCTGGAAACACCATATATTTT. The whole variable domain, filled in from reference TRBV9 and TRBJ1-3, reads DSGVTQTPKHLITATGQRVTLRCSPRSGDLSVYWYQQSLDQGLQFLIQYYNGEERAKGNILERFSAQQFPDLHSELNLSSLELGDSALYFCASSVGGPGNTIYFGEGSWLTVV.